Shown below are 6 T cell receptor beta chains from a single sample sequenced in a study of blood T cells in healthy people across ages. Primers used in a second PCR of roughly 7 to 11 cycles were a sample-barcoded 5' primer and a J-beta primer mix. One entry per CDR3 protein, called by TCRdb with MiXCR from the 5' RACE reads. This sample has 1.5 million to 1.8 million distinct CDR3 sequences, with 35% to 45% found just once. Sequenced input: blood. These receptors originate from a woman aged 18 to 35 in good health.

Turning to this clonotype: One end of the junction does not line up with germline, which may come from a read error. The chain links TRBV7-2 to TRBJ1-2; D may be TRBD1 (6 bases). Looked up from germline, CDR1 is SGHTA and CDR2 is FQGNSA. The CDR3 covers 14 residues. This CDR3 reads CATSPDTGNYGYTF. CDR3 nucleotides: TGTGCCACCAGCCCTGATACAGGGAACTATGGCTACACCTTC.

This chain connects TRBV29-1 to TRBJ1-4; 7 bases line up with TRBD1. Trimming took 5 bases from V and 5 from J; bases not matched to a gene: 8. There are 14 residues in the CDR3. The V gene's germline CDR1 is SQVTM and CDR2 ANQGSEA. The CDR3 protein is CSVFRTGTNEKLFF. CDR3 nucleotides: TGCAGCGTTTTCCGGACAGGAACGAATGAAAAACTGTTTTTT.

The rearrangement joins TRBV3-1 to TRBJ1-2, with 9 bases aligning to TRBD1. This CDR3 spans 14 amino acids. Germline lookup yields CDR1 LGHDT and CDR2 YNNKEL (reference sequence). Trimming took 0 bases from V and 8 from J; bases not matched to a gene: 4. The CDR3 DNA sequence: TGTGCCAGCAGCCAAGAACAGGGGGCTAAAGGCTACACCTTC. It encodes CASSQEQGAKGYTF.

This chain joins TRBV9 and TRBJ2-3; 8 bases fit TRBD2. CDR1 and CDR2 (germline): SGDLS, YYNGEE. J gave up 5 bases and V 4 bases, and 12 bases lay outside the gene matches. The CDR3 runs 16 residues. CDR3 in amino acids: CASSTAPGLGRDTQYF. CDR3 nucleotide sequence: TGTGCCAGCAGCACCGCTCCGGGACTAGGGAGAGATACGCAGTATTTT.

This chain's CDR3 is CSAEPTSGGADEQYF. CDR3 sequence (DNA): TGCAGTGCGGAACCCACTAGCGGGGGGGCCGACGAGCAGTACTTC. The gene calls are TRBV20-1 and TRBJ2-7; 13 bases match TRBD2. The V segment lost 6 bases and the J segment 5 bases; nucleotides outside the gene matches: 10. The CDR3 runs 15 residues. Germline CDR1 reads DFQATT; CDR2 reads SNEGSKA (reference sequence).

This clonotype came up a few times. The rearrangement joins TRBV20-1 to TRBJ1-2; no clear D gene. The CDR3 is 10 residues long. Germline values: CDR1 DFQATT, CDR2 SNEGSKA (reference sequence). The CDR3 reads CSALSLGYTF. The CDR3 region has the DNA TGCAGCGCGCTGTCACTCGGCTACACCTTC.